This T cell receptor (beta chain) emerged from a study of T cells in narcolepsy. Across the study: Healthy controls were enrolled alongside patients with narcolepsy type 1 or type 2. General observations from the study: Blood of same and different patients, but not healthy controls, reportedly held recurring autoreactive clonotypes. In some patient and control memory CD4+ samples, autoreactive clones were absent. Autoreactive HCRT-specific and TRIB2-specific clonotypes were marked in same-patient CSF-versus-blood CD4+ comparisons.

The CDR3 length is 14 residues. Looked up from germline, CDR1 is MDHEN and CDR2 is SYDVKM. Trimming stripped 6 bases from V and 6 bases from J, with 14 bases between. Notes on this clone: The antigen remains undetermined.

Method: immunoSEQ multiplex PCR; TCRdb's copy keeps in-frame clones and lacks some. This table has tens of thousands of clones, under 85% appearing once. This receptor was obtained from a human donor with narcolepsy. V usage is TRBV28 and J usage is TRBJ2-2; the D call may be TRBD1 or TRBD2 (6 bases each). The specimen sequenced was CD45RA- memory CD4+ T cells from PBMCs. DNA for the CDR3: TGTGCCAGCAGCCCCGCCGGGGGCCCCGGGGAGCTGTTTTTT. It specifies CASSPAGGPGELFF.